These 29 T cell receptor beta chains share one sample of origin, sequenced in a study of blood T cells in healthy people across ages. A second PCR, run for about 7 to 11 cycles, used a sample-barcoded 5' primer plus a J-beta primer mix. TCRdb passed the 5' RACE reads through MiXCR, listing each CDR3 protein once. The repertoire consists of about 650,000 distinct CDR3 sequences, with 32% occurring once and the leading ten covering roughly 15%. Sequenced sample: blood. The receptors were gathered from a woman older than 75 in good health.

The chain uses TRBV30 and TRBJ2-2; no clear D. V gave up 1 base and J gave up 3 bases, with 6 bases separating them. The CDR3 runs 13 residues. Germline values: CDR1 GTSNPN, CDR2 SVGIG (reference sequence). CDR3 loop: CAWSATYTGELFF. The CDR3 DNA follows: TGTGCCTGGAGTGCTACATACACCGGGGAGCTGTTTTTT.

The chain is built from TRBV24-1 and TRBJ2-2; TRBD1 matches 8 bases. The CDR3 has 16 residues. J lost 0 bases, V lost 9 bases, and 8 bases had no gene match. Germline V CDR1 and CDR2: KGHDR, SFDVKD. The CDR3 coding sequence is TGTGCCACCGCCGGGACAGGAGTTACGAACACCGGGGAGCTGTTTTTT. Its translation is CATAGTGVTNTGELFF.

This clonotype has more than one count but fewer than ten. J is TRBJ1-1 and V is TRBV16; maybe TRBD1 (6 bases). CDR1 and CDR2 (germline): KGHSY, FQNENV. V was cut by 3 bases and J by 4 bases, with 9 bases left in between. The CDR3 loop spans 13 amino acids. Here the CDR3 DNA reads TGTGCCAGCAGCCACAGGGGCGGCACTGAAGCTTTCTTT. This translates into CASSHRGGTEAFF.

On this clonotype: Possible read error: a much larger clone is one base away. J is TRBJ2-3 and V is TRBV7-3; tentatively, D is TRBD1 (6 bases). This CDR3 has 19 amino acids. The germline V gene has CDR1 SGHTA and CDR2 FQGTGA. The V end lost 5 bases, the J end lost 0 bases, and 24 bases lay between the germline ends. The CDR3 nucleotides are TGTGCCAGCAGCCTGCTTGGGGCCCCCCCCAGGGGTAGCACAGATACGCAGTATTTT. Protein product: CASSLLGAPPRGSTDTQYF. The variable domain in full, with the rest retrieved from reference TRBV7-3 and TRBJ2-3, is GAGVSQTPSNKVTEKGKYVELRCDPISGHTALYWYRQSLGQGPEFLIYFQGTGAADDSGLPNDRFFAVRPEGSVSTLKIQRTERGDSAVYLCASSLLGAPPRGSTDTQYFGPGTRLTVL.

This clonotype was seen at least ten times. V usage is TRBV7-9 and J usage is TRBJ2-1; TRBD2 agrees at 13 bases. The CDR3 has 16 amino acids. V trimming: 4 bases; J trimming: 2 bases; junction bases outside the gene matches: 2. The germline V gene has CDR1 SEHNR and CDR2 FQNEAQ (reference sequence). The chain's CDR3 is CASSYTSGGAYNEQFF. Here the CDR3 DNA reads TGTGCCAGCAGCTACACTAGCGGGGGGGCCTACAATGAGCAGTTCTTC.

With respect to this clonotype: A single base separates this from a much larger clone, so it may be a read error. The chain is built from TRBV20-1 and TRBJ2-2; 13 nucleotides line up with TRBD2. The CDR3 length is 16 residues. CDR1 is DFQATT and CDR2 is SNEGSKA in the germline V gene (reference sequence). CDR3 sequence reads: CSARDWTSGGAGERFF. The CDR3 DNA follows: TGCAGTGCTAGAGATTGGACTAGCGGGGGTGCCGGGGAGCGGTTTTTT.

This clonotype occurred many times. The chain uses TRBV24-1 and TRBJ2-1; possibly TRBD2 for D (7 bases). The CDR3 totals 17 residues. The germline gives CDR1 KGHDR, CDR2 SFDVKD. Trimming took 3 bases from V and 0 from J, leaving 14 bases between them. CDR3 coding DNA: TGTGCCACCAGTGATCCTTCTGCGGGGGCCTCCTACAATGAGCAGTTCTTC. Protein sequence: CATSDPSAGASYNEQFF.

The chain couples TRBV7-9 to TRBJ1-2; D is possibly TRBD1 (6 bases). The germline gives CDR1 SEHNR, CDR2 FQNEAQ (reference sequence). Between the trimmed V and J ends, which lost 3 bases and 8 bases, there was a span of 19 bases. The CDR3 totals 15 residues. The CDR3 region has the DNA TGTGCCAGCAGCTTTCAAGGGGGGTCAGGGAAAGGCTACACCTTC. It is translated as CASSFQGGSGKGYTF.

This clonotype has at least ten counts. V is TRBV12-3 or TRBV12-4 and J is TRBJ2-7, with D unclear. The CDR3 consists of 14 residues. V was cut by 3 bases and J by 1 base, with 10 bases left in between. Written as DNA, the CDR3 is TGTGCCAGCAGTTTTCTCCGGGTTTCCTACGAGCAGTACTTC. It encodes CASSFLRVSYEQYF.

About this clonotype: This may be a read error, as it is one base from a much larger clone. The V and J genes are TRBV3-1 and TRBJ2-1; tentatively, D is TRBD2 (6 bases). CDR1 and CDR2 from the germline V gene are LGHDT and YNNKEL (reference sequence). This CDR3 is built from 15 residues. V was shortened by 7 bases and J by 2 bases, with 15 bases between the two germline ends. CDR3 region: CASNGRGAAYNEQFF. CDR3 DNA sequence: TGTGCCAGCAACGGCCGCGGGGCCGCCTACAATGAGCAGTTCTTC.

This clonotype was observed a few times. This may be a read error, as it is one base from a much larger clone. This chain joins TRBV7-3 and TRBJ2-1; D possibly corresponds to TRBD2 (5 bases). CDR1 SGHTA and CDR2 FQGTGA come from the germline V gene. The CDR3 loop spans 14 amino acids. V dropped 6 bases and J dropped 13 bases, with 22 bases sitting between them. DNA for the CDR3: TGTGCCAGCAGACCAAGCGGCGGGCGAGAGACCCAGTTCTTC. This codes for CASRPSGGRETQFF.

A word on this clonotype: The junction differs from germline at one of its ends, possibly a read error. CDR3 nucleotide sequence: TGTGACAGCAGCTTGGTAGCGGGATACTCCTACGAGCAGTACTTC. Amino acids: CDSSLVAGYSYEQYF. The chain links TRBV7-2 to TRBJ2-7; TRBD2 aligns across 8 bases. Per the germline V gene, CDR1 is SGHTA and CDR2 is FQGNSA. The CDR3 is made up of 15 amino acids.

This chain connects TRBV7-9 to TRBJ2-1; D is ambiguous. Germline loops: CDR1 SEHNR, CDR2 FQNEAQ (reference sequence). V lost 4 bases and J lost 9, with 7 bases in between. The CDR3 has 11 residues. CDR3 coding DNA: TGTGCCAGCAGCTCGATGAGTGAGCAGTTCTTC. This codes for CASSSMSEQFF.

There are many counts of this clonotype. The chain has TRBV20-1 and TRBJ2-7, with 7 bases fitting TRBD2. The CDR3 contains 14 residues. Germline loops: CDR1 DFQATT, CDR2 SNEGSKA (reference sequence). DNA of the CDR3: TGCAGCGCACAACACCGGGGGGTAGCCTACGAGCAGTACTTC. Translation gives CSAQHRGVAYEQYF.

V gene TRBV6-1 combines with J gene TRBJ2-5; perhaps D is TRBD1 or TRBD2 (6 bases each). Trimming left V 4 bases short and J 2 bases short, with 20 bases between. The germline CDR1 and CDR2 sequences are MNHNS and SASEGT. This CDR3 is built from 17 residues. CDR3 nucleotide sequence: TGTGCCAGCAGTGGGGCAGGGGCGGGGACCATTCAAGAGACCCAGTACTTC. This translates into CASSGAGAGTIQETQYF.

This clonotype showed up just a few times. A much larger clone lies one base from this, so it may be a read error. The chain is built from TRBV7-8 and TRBJ1-2; D gene unclear. The CDR3 is 15 amino acids. CDR1 and CDR2 from the germline V gene are SGHVS and FQNEAQ. V lost 6 bases and J 8 bases, leaving 22 bases between the germline ends. DNA of the CDR3: TGTGCCAGCAGTTCCAAGCCCGGGCCTTACGAGGGCTACACCTTC. This codes for CASSSKPGPYEGYTF.

A remark on this clonotype: A read error may be the cause here, since a much bigger clone is one base away. This chain joins TRBV28 and TRBJ2-1; TRBD1 might be the D (5 bases). The J call may not be correct, given that the DNA end is closer to TRBJ2-7. CDR3 length: 14 amino acids. Germline CDR1 and CDR2: MDHEN and SYDVKM. The chain's CDR3 is CASSASDTYNEQYF. The DNA for the CDR3 is TGTGCCAGCAGTGCCTCGGACACCTACAATGAGCAGTACTTC.

This clonotype was seen only a few times. Written as DNA, the CDR3 is TGTGCCAGCAGCGTGGGGGACAGGACGAACACTGAAGCTTTCTTT. Translated: CASSVGDRTNTEAFF. The V and J genes are TRBV9 and TRBJ1-1, with 8 positions matching TRBD1. Trimming removed 2 bases from V and 1 base from J; junction bases left unmatched: 4. Looked up from germline, CDR1 is SGDLS and CDR2 is YYNGEE. The CDR3 covers 15 residues. The full variable domain, in which reference TRBV9 and TRBJ1-1 provide the parts outside the CDR3, is DSGVTQTPKHLITATGQRVTLRCSPRSGDLSVYWYQQSLDQGLQFLIQYYNGEERAKGNILERFSAQQFPDLHSELNLSSLELGDSALYFCASSVGDRTNTEAFFGQGTRLTVV.

This clonotype was recorded at least ten times. The rearrangement uses TRBV20-1 and TRBJ2-3; D is ambiguous. The V end was cut by 7 bases, the J end by 5 bases, with 10 bases between. Germline CDR1 and CDR2: DFQATT and SNEGSKA (reference sequence). This CDR3 has 11 residues. The CDR3 DNA follows: TGCAGTGTGTCCTGGGGAGATACGCAGTATTTT. Protein sequence: CSVSWGDTQYF.

This clonotype has ten or more counts. V gene TRBV29-1 combines with J gene TRBJ1-1; 8 positions match TRBD1. The CDR3 loop spans 14 amino acids. Germline assignment: CDR1 SQVTM and CDR2 ANQGSEA. V dropped 7 bases and J dropped 4; count of bases not matched to a gene: 11. The CDR3: CSGSTGGAGTEAFF. The DNA of the CDR3 is TGCAGCGGTTCTACAGGGGGTGCGGGCACTGAAGCTTTCTTT.

This chain connects TRBV5-1 to TRBJ1-3, with a weak D call TRBD1 (5 bases). Germline V CDR1 and CDR2: SGHRS, YFSETQ. The CDR3 covers 17 residues. V was clipped by 2 bases and J by 4 bases, with 19 bases between them. CDR3 sequence (DNA): TGCGCCAGCAGCTTTACCGGGCAGGGCCGTGCGGGAAACACCATATATTTT. Its protein is CASSFTGQGRAGNTIYF.

This clonotype was observed many times. This chain connects TRBV10-3 to TRBJ2-7; the D is unclear. Germline V gene sequence: CDR1 ENHRY, CDR2 SYGVKD. The V and J ends lost 3 bases and 1 base respectively, with 10 bases between them. The CDR3 sequence is 14 residues long. The CDR3 reads CAISDLGGSYEQYF. The CDR3, as DNA: TGTGCCATCAGTGACCTAGGTGGGTCCTACGAGCAGTACTTC.

This rearrangement joins TRBV24-1 to TRBJ2-7; D may be TRBD1 (6 bases). The V and J ends lost 12 bases and 2 bases respectively, with 16 bases between them. Germline values: CDR1 KGHDR, CDR2 SFDVKD. This CDR3 region has 13 residues. DNA of the CDR3: TGTGCCGCGCGACGCCGGACAGCCTACGAGCAGTACTTC. Its protein is CAARRRTAYEQYF.

This clonotype appeared many times. CDR3 nucleotides: TGCGCCAGCAGCCCGCAGGGGGGCCGGAACACCGGGGAGCTGTTTTTT. Its translation: CASSPQGGRNTGELFF. The chain links TRBV5-1 to TRBJ2-2; possibly TRBD1 for D (7 bases). CDR1 SGHRS and CDR2 YFSETQ come from the germline V gene. V was cut by 4 bases and J by 1 base, with 14 bases left in between. The CDR3 consists of 16 residues.

This clonotype occurred a few times. The rearrangement joins TRBV12-3 or TRBV12-4 to TRBJ2-2; D is tentatively TRBD1 or TRBD2 (6 bases each). This CDR3 has 16 residues. Trimming pared 6 bases from V and 2 bases from J, leaving 16 bases between. CDR3 sequence reads: CASSPRGAPNTGELFF. The CDR3 coding sequence is TGTGCCAGCAGCCCGAGGGGGGCCCCAAACACCGGGGAGCTGTTTTTT.

The chain has TRBV4-2 and TRBJ1-3; 10 bases align to TRBD1. Germline loops: CDR1 LGHNA, CDR2 YNFKEQ. This CDR3 has 15 amino acids. V was clipped by 4 bases and J by 3 bases; unmatched bases: 3. The CDR3 nucleotides read TGTGCCAGCAGCCTGACAGGGGGCCTTGGAAACACCATATATTTT. As protein: CASSLTGGLGNTIYF.

In its sample, this clonotype was seen a few times. The rearrangement uses TRBV18 and TRBJ2-5; the D is unclear. TRBJ2-7 explains the end of the DNA better; the J call may be wrong. CDR1 is KGHSH, CDR2 LQKENI, per germline. The CDR3 is 13 residues long. CDR3 sequence: CASSPPQVTEQYF. The CDR3 bases are TGTGCCAGCTCACCACCGCAAGTCACCGAGCAGTACTTC.

This clonotype was seen only a few times. This clone may be a read error of a much larger clone one base away. The gene calls are TRBV6-1 and TRBJ2-6, with unresolved D. Between the trimmed V and J ends, which lost 4 bases and 4 bases, there was a span of 11 bases. Germline assignment: CDR1 MNHNS and CDR2 SASEGT. The CDR3 loop spans 15 amino acids. The CDR3 loop is CASSVARSGANVLTF. The CDR3 DNA reads TGTGCCAGCAGTGTGGCACGGTCCGGGGCCAACGTCCTGACTTTC.

CDR3 sequence: CASSRGFSTDTQYF. CDR3 nucleotide sequence: TGCGCCAGCAGCCGGGGCTTCAGCACAGATACGCAGTATTTT. The gene calls are TRBV5-1 and TRBJ2-3; D possibly uses TRBD1 or TRBD2 (5 bases each). This CDR3 comprises 14 residues. Germline CDR1 SGHRS, CDR2 YFSETQ. V lost 4 bases, J lost 0 bases, and 9 bases lay in between.